The rows below give T cell receptor beta chains drawn from one sample of a study of cytomegalovirus exposure and HLA in healthy donors. TCRdb's copy holds only in-frame clones and misses some; the assay was immunoSEQ multiplex PCR. Among 90,000 to 130,000 clones listed, 95% were seen once. Sample: PBMCs. Receptor source: a woman aged 18-29 years in good health and CMV-seronegative. Each CDR3 is given with its conserved first and last residue. Fields, in order: D gene, clone size, J gene, V gene, CDR3 protein, CDR3 DNA. A D gene is named only where the DNA matches it firmly. The listing skips clone size in some rows; elsewhere it reads once, few, many or a size class.

D gene: TRBD1; clone size: -; J gene: TRBJ1-1; V gene: TRBV7-9; CDR3 protein: CASSLLRQLVGQQNTEAFF; CDR3 DNA: TGTGCCAGCAGCTTATTAAGGCAGTTAGTGGGACAGCAGAACACTGAAGCTTTCTTT
D gene: -; clone size: -; J gene: TRBJ1-2; V gene: TRBV6-1; CDR3 protein: CASSEGTGGYTF; CDR3 DNA: TGTGCCAGCAGTGAGGGAACGGGGGGCTACACCTTC
D gene: TRBD1; clone size: few; J gene: TRBJ2-2; V gene: TRBV2; CDR3 protein: CASSDQDRGGTGELFF; CDR3 DNA: TGTGCCAGCAGTGATCAGGACAGGGGGGGAACCGGGGAGCTGTTTTTT
D gene: TRBD1; clone size: -; J gene: TRBJ2-5; V gene: TRBV7-8; CDR3 protein: CASSPPGQVQETQYF; CDR3 DNA: TGTGCCAGCAGCCCTCCGGGACAGGTCCAAGAGACCCAGTACTTC
D gene: TRBD1; clone size: -; J gene: TRBJ2-5; V gene: TRBV7-9; CDR3 protein: CASSSTGEETQYF; CDR3 DNA: TGTGCCAGCAGCTCGACAGGGGAAGAGACCCAGTACTTC
D gene: TRBD1; clone size: -; J gene: TRBJ2-7; V gene: TRBV10-1; CDR3 protein: CASSMTGKSYEQYF; CDR3 DNA: TGCGCCAGCAGCATGACAGGGAAGTCCTACGAGCAGTACTTC
D gene: -; clone size: -; J gene: TRBJ2-3; V gene: TRBV15; CDR3 protein: CATRGGLTDTQYF; CDR3 DNA: TGTGCCACCAGGGGTGGGCTCACAGATACGCAGTATTTT
D gene: -; clone size: -; J gene: TRBJ1-4; V gene: TRBV28; CDR3 protein: CASTLGARATEKLFF; CDR3 DNA: TGTGCCAGCACCCTAGGGGCCAGGGCCACGGAAAAACTGTTTTTT
D gene: TRBD1; clone size: -; J gene: TRBJ1-3; V gene: TRBV7-9; CDR3 protein: CASSLDGRGLSGNTIYF; CDR3 DNA: TGTGCCAGCAGCTTAGATGGCAGGGGGTTGTCTGGAAACACCATATATTTT
D gene: -; clone size: -; J gene: TRBJ2-2; V gene: TRBV4-3; CDR3 protein: CASSQDRNTGELFF; CDR3 DNA: TGCGCCAGCAGCCAAGACCGGAACACCGGGGAGCTGTTTTTT
D gene: -; clone size: -; J gene: TRBJ1-5; V gene: TRBV9; CDR3 protein: CASSVAGNSNQPQHF; CDR3 DNA: TGTGCCAGCAGCGTAGCAGGGAATAGCAATCAGCCCCAGCATTTT
D gene: TRBD1; clone size: -; J gene: TRBJ1-5; V gene: TRBV25-1; CDR3 protein: CASSAGTGLVNQPQHF; CDR3 DNA: TGTGCCAGCAGTGCCGGGACAGGGCTCGTAAATCAGCCCCAGCATTTT
D gene: TRBD1; clone size: -; J gene: TRBJ2-1; V gene: TRBV28; CDR3 protein: CASSFLGGNQFF; CDR3 DNA: TGTGCCAGCAGTTTTTTAGGGGGCAACCAGTTCTTC
D gene: -; clone size: -; J gene: TRBJ1-1; V gene: TRBV19; CDR3 protein: CASSVGHMNTEAFF; CDR3 DNA: TGTGCCAGTAGTGTAGGCCACATGAACACTGAAGCTTTCTTT
D gene: -; clone size: -; J gene: TRBJ1-6; V gene: TRBV20-1; CDR3 protein: CSVVKRGPLHF; CDR3 DNA: TGCAGTGTGGTGAAAAGAGGTCCCCTCCACTTT
D gene: TRBD1; clone size: -; J gene: TRBJ2-2; V gene: TRBV7-9; CDR3 protein: CASSKKAGQGYTGELFF; CDR3 DNA: TGTGCCAGCAGCAAGAAGGCGGGACAGGGGTACACCGGGGAGCTGTTTTTT
D gene: -; clone size: -; J gene: TRBJ1-5; V gene: TRBV28; CDR3 protein: CASSQAPYGSNQPQHF; CDR3 DNA: TGTGCCAGCAGTCAAGCCCCCTATGGTAGTAATCAGCCCCAGCATTTT
D gene: -; clone size: -; J gene: TRBJ1-6; V gene: TRBV4-1; CDR3 protein: CASSQLAGGPASPLHF; CDR3 DNA: TGCGCCAGCAGCCAACTTGCGGGGGGCCCAGCTTCACCCCTCCACTTT
D gene: TRBD1; clone size: -; J gene: TRBJ1-2; V gene: TRBV7-2; CDR3 protein: CASSLRQGADYGYTF; CDR3 DNA: TGTGCCAGCAGCCTAAGACAGGGGGCGGACTATGGCTACACCTTC
D gene: -; clone size: -; J gene: TRBJ2-3; V gene: TRBV7-6; CDR3 protein: CASSSDISTQYF; CDR3 DNA: TGTGCCAGCAGCTCCGACATCTCTACACAGTATTTT
D gene: -; clone size: -; J gene: TRBJ1-1; V gene: TRBV2; CDR3 protein: CASTSQGTKGTEAFF; CDR3 DNA: TGTGCCAGCACCTCCCAGGGGACAAAGGGCACTGAAGCTTTCTTT
D gene: TRBD1; clone size: -; J gene: TRBJ2-7; V gene: TRBV25-1; CDR3 protein: CASSVGQVGNEQYF; CDR3 DNA: TGTGCCAGCAGTGTTGGACAGGTCGGGAACGAGCAGTACTTC
D gene: -; clone size: -; J gene: TRBJ1-5; V gene: TRBV28; CDR3 protein: CASSKGLGNQPQHF; CDR3 DNA: TGTGCCAGCAGCAAGGGGTTGGGCAATCAGCCCCAGCATTTT
D gene: TRBD2; clone size: -; J gene: TRBJ2-5; V gene: TRBV7-2; CDR3 protein: CASSPGGGGARSYF; CDR3 DNA: TGTGCCAGCAGCCCCGGTGGCGGGGGGGCCCGCTCCTACTTC
D gene: TRBD1; clone size: -; J gene: TRBJ2-7; V gene: TRBV30; CDR3 protein: CAWIRDRGIHEQYF; CDR3 DNA: TGTGCCTGGATCCGGGACAGGGGTATTCACGAGCAGTACTTC
D gene: -; clone size: -; J gene: TRBJ1-1; V gene: TRBV6-6; CDR3 protein: CASSNRVQNTEAFF; CDR3 DNA: TGTGCCAGCAGCAACAGGGTACAGAACACTGAAGCTTTCTTT
D gene: TRBD2; clone size: -; J gene: TRBJ2-7; V gene: TRBV19; CDR3 protein: CASSSTSGGKYF; CDR3 DNA: TGTGCCAGTAGTTCCACTAGCGGGGGCAAGTACTTC
D gene: -; clone size: -; J gene: TRBJ2-3; V gene: TRBV11-2; CDR3 protein: CASSSWAYLSTDTQYF; CDR3 DNA: TGTGCCAGCAGCTCCTGGGCCTACCTCAGCACAGATACGCAGTATTTT
D gene: -; clone size: -; J gene: TRBJ1-4; V gene: TRBV18; CDR3 protein: CASSTTSPTGDEKLFF; CDR3 DNA: TGTGCCAGCTCAACCACTTCACCCACCGGGGATGAAAAACTGTTTTTT
D gene: TRBD2; clone size: -; J gene: TRBJ2-1; V gene: TRBV4-3; CDR3 protein: CASSLGLAKGFVYNEQFF; CDR3 DNA: TGCGCCAGCAGCCTCGGACTAGCCAAAGGTTTCGTCTACAATGAGCAGTTCTTC
D gene: TRBD1; clone size: -; J gene: TRBJ2-1; V gene: TRBV6-1; CDR3 protein: CASSFRGRLGNEQFF; CDR3 DNA: TGTGCCAGCAGCTTTAGGGGGCGCCTTGGCAATGAGCAGTTCTTC
D gene: -; clone size: once; J gene: TRBJ2-7; V gene: TRBV19; CDR3 protein: CASSNKRDRPTYEQYF; CDR3 DNA: TGTGCCAGTAGTAACAAGCGGGACAGGCCAACCTACGAGCAGTACTTC
D gene: -; clone size: once; J gene: TRBJ1-1; V gene: TRBV14; CDR3 protein: CASSHGVHTEAFF; CDR3 DNA: TGTGCCAGCAGCCACGGTGTTCACACTGAAGCTTTCTTT
D gene: TRBD2; clone size: -; J gene: TRBJ2-7; V gene: TRBV28; CDR3 protein: CASITGGALYEQYF; CDR3 DNA: TGTGCCAGCATTACCGGGGGGGCTTTGTACGAGCAGTACTTC
D gene: TRBD1; clone size: -; J gene: TRBJ2-7; V gene: TRBV6-5; CDR3 protein: CASSWGQGDRYEQYF; CDR3 DNA: TGTGCCAGCAGTTGGGGACAGGGGGACCGGTACGAGCAGTACTTC
D gene: TRBD1; clone size: -; J gene: TRBJ1-2; V gene: TRBV5-8; CDR3 protein: CASRGQANYGYTF; CDR3 DNA: TGTGCCAGCAGGGGACAGGCTAACTATGGCTACACCTTC